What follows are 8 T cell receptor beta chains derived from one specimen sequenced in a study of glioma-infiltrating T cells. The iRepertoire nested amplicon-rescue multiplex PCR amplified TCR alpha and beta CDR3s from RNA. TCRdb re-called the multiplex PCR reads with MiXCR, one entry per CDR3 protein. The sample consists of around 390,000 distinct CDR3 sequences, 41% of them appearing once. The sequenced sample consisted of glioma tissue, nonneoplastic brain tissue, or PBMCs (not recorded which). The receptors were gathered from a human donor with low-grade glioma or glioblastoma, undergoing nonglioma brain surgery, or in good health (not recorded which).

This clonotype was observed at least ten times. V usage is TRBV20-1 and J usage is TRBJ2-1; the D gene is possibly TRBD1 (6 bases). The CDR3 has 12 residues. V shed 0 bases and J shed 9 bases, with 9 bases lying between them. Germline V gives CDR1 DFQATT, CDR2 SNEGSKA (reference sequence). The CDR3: CSARDQGIEQFF. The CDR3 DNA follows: TGCAGTGCTAGAGACCAGGGGATTGAGCAGTTCTTC.

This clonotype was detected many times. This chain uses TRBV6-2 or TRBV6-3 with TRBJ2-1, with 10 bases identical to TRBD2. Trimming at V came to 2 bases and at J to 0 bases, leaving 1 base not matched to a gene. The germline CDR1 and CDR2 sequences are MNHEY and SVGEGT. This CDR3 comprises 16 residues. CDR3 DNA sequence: TGTGCCAGCAGTTACCCTAGCGGGAGCTCCTACAATGAGCAGTTCTTC. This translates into CASSYPSGSSYNEQFF.

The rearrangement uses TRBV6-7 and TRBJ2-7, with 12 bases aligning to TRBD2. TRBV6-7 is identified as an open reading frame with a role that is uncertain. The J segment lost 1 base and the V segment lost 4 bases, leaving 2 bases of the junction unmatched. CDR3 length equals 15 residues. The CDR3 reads CASSWTSGKSYEQYF. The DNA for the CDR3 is TGTGCCAGCAGTTGGACTAGCGGGAAATCCTACGAGCAGTACTTC.

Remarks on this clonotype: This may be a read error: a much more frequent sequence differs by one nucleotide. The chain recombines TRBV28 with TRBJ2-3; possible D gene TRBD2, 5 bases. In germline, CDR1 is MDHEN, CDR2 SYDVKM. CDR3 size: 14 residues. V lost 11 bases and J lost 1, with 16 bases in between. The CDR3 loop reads CAGKAGWGTDTQYF. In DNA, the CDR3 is TGTGCCGGCAAGGCGGGCTGGGGCACAGATACGCAGTATTTT.

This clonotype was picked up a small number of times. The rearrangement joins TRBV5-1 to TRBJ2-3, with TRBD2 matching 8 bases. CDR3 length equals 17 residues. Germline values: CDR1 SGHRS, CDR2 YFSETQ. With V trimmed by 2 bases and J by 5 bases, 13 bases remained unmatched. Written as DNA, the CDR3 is TGCGCCAGCAGCTTTCCCTCCAGCGGGAGAACTGGAGATACGCAGTATTTT. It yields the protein CASSFPSSGRTGDTQYF.

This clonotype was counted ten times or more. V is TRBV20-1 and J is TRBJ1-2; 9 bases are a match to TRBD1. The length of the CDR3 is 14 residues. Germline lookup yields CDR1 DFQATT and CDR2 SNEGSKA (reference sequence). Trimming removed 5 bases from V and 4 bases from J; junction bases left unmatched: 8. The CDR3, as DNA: TGCAGTGCTGTGGACAGGGGAAGTTTCTATGGCTACACCTTC. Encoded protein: CSAVDRGSFYGYTF.

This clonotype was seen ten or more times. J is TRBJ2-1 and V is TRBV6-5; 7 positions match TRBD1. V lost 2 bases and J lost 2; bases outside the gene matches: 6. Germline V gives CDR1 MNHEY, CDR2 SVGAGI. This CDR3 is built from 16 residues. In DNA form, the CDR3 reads TGTGCCAGCAGTTACAAACCAGGGACAGCCTACAATGAGCAGTTCTTC. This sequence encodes CASSYKPGTAYNEQFF.

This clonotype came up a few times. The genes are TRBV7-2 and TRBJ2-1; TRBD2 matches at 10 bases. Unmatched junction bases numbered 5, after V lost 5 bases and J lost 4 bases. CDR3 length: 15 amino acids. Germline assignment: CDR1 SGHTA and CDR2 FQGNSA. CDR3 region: CASSKGTSVYNEQFF. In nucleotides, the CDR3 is TGTGCCAGCAGCAAAGGGACTAGCGTATACAATGAGCAGTTCTTC. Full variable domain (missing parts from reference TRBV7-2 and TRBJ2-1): GAGVSQSPSNKVTEKGKDVELRCDPISGHTALYWYRQSLGQGLEFLIYFQGNSAPDKSGLPSDRFSAERTGGSVSTLTIQRTQQEDSAVYLCASSKGTSVYNEQFFGPGTRLTVL.